Sequencing of this T cell receptor (beta chain) was carried out in a study of cytomegalovirus exposure and HLA in healthy donors. As for the study in general: The approximately 120 validation repertoires matched the approximately 700 first-cohort repertoires in platform, a later analysis reported.

Profiling relied on immunoSEQ multiplex PCR, and the TCRdb table lists in-frame clones only, not all of them. The sample lists over 50,000 clones, 90% to 96% occurring once. Study results and limitations: Clusters of TCRs from the first cohort tended to co-occur in the 110 or so validation repertoires (as a later analysis found).

Details on this clone: As yet, its antigen is unknown.

V was pared by 5 bases and J by 0 bases, with 7 bases between. The germline CDR1 and CDR2 sequences are SEHNR and FQNEAQ (reference sequence). The CDR3 is 13 amino acids. The source is a woman aged 18-30 years in good health and CMV-seronegative. The chain employs TRBV7-9 and TRBJ2-5, with a tentative D call TRBD1 (6 bases). The sequenced material came from PBMCs. The CDR3 sequence: CASSRDNQETQYF. CDR3 nucleotides: TGTGCCAGCAGCCGGGACAACCAAGAGACCCAGTACTTC.